This TCR beta chain is from a study of early T cells in non-severe SARS-CoV-2 infection. Study at large: From unsorted whole blood, bulk RNA was sequenced, and the chains remained unpaired.

Study-wide results and caveats: Missing private and CD4 specificities, VDJdb matching favored anti-spike CD8 responses.

Each single cDNA molecule received a unique molecular identifier. One entry per CDR3 protein, called by TCRdb with MiXCR from the 5' RACE reads. This sample has tens of thousands of distinct CDR3 sequences, with 10% found just once. This clonotype was seen at least ten times. Its specificity is unknown. Specimen: whole blood. The clonotype was recovered from an adult who was a healthcare worker with PCR-confirmed SARS-CoV-2 infection or an uninfected control (not recorded which).

CDR3 DNA sequence: TGTGCCAGCAGCTCGAATCCCATATCTAGCACAGATACGCAGTATTTT. Its protein is CASSSNPISSTDTQYF. The chain carries TRBV11-2 and TRBJ2-3; D remains unclear. This CDR3 has 16 residues. Germline values: CDR1 SGHAT, CDR2 FQNNGV. Trimming removed 4 bases at V and 0 bases at J, with 14 bases between.